This T cell receptor (beta chain) was captured by sequencing in a study of Graves' ophthalmopathy and Graves' hyperthyroidism. Study background: Peripheral blood (taken before any treatment) was collected at initial diagnosis. General study findings and limits: It was with 70.59% sensitivity and around 75% specificity that the model predicted ophthalmopathy progression. Most expanded clonotypes from thyroid (those above 0.001 frequency) were also found in blood.

This clonotype has only one observation. Its antigen is not known. CDR3 regions of TCR beta were amplified from RNA transcripts. Amplification began with first-round RT-PCR using HTBI primers, then second-round multiplex PCR was performed. TCRdb called the multiplex PCR reads again in MiXCR, with one record for every CDR3 protein. The profile shows 600,000 to 700,000 distinct CDR3 sequences, about 40% of them singletons. Germline-derived CDR1 and CDR2 are LGHNT and FRNRAP. The CDR3 has 14 amino acids. Sequenced input: peripheral blood. J is TRBJ2-3 and V is TRBV12-5; the D gene is possibly TRBD1 (5 bases). The origin of this receptor is an adult man with Graves' ophthalmopathy. CDR3 sequence reads: CASSFNQGADTQYF. The CDR3 coding sequence is TGTGCCAGCAGTTTTAATCAGGGCGCAGATACGCAGTATTTT. The full variable domain, completed using reference TRBV12-5 and TRBJ2-3, is DARVTQTPRHKVTEMGQEVTMRCQPILGHNTVFWYRQTMMQGLELLAYFRNRAPLDDSGMPKDRFSAEMPDATLATLKIQPSEPRDSAVYFCASSFNQGADTQYFGPGTRLTVL.